The TCR beta chain under discussion was sequenced for a study of vaccination and CD4 T cells after COVID-19. CDR1 and CDR2 (germline): MGHDK, SYGVNS. Trimming removed 7 bases from V and 7 bases from J, with 13 bases in between. The CDR3 consists of 13 residues. Time point indicated: late sampling 161 to 241 days after vaccination in a few convalescent patients. Treatment given: approximately 9-day PBMC culture with coronavirus spike peptide pools or control peptides (ViraFEST assay). As for this clonotype: Its target is unknown.

Researchers used the Oncomine TCR Beta short-read assay to sequence DNA from cultured CD4+ T cells. TCRdb ran MiXCR on the PCR reads and lists one entry per CDR3 protein. The sample carries around 23,000 distinct CDR3 sequences, 40% to 55% recorded once. The chain combines TRBV25-1 with TRBJ2-2; D not resolved. Material: CD4+ T cells from blood, cultured in vitro, obtained about 7 months after SARS-CoV-2 vaccination. The sequence came from a human donor who had recovered from COVID-19. The CDR3: CASKSDFVGELFF. The DNA of the CDR3 is TGTGCCAGCAAATCCGACTTTGTCGGGGAGCTGTTTTTT.